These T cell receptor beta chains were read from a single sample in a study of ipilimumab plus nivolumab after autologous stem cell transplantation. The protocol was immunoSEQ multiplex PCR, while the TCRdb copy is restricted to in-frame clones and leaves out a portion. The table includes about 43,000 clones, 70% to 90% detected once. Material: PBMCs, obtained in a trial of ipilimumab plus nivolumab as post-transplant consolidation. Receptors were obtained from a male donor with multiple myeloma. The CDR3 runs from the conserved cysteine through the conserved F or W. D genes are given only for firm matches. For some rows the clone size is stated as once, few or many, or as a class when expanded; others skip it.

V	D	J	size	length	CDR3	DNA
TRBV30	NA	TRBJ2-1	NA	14	CAWSDLDSYNEQFF	TGTGCCTGGAGTGACCTAGACTCCTACAATGAGCAGTTCTTC
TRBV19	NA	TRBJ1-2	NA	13	CASSTGRRDGYTF	TGTGCCAGTAGTACAGGCCGTCGGGATGGCTACACCTTC
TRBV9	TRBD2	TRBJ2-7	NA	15	CASSVGGGSAYEQYF	TGTGCCAGCAGCGTAGGGGGGGGATCGGCCTACGAGCAGTACTTC
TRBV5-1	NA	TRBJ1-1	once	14	CASSLGTGHTEAFF	TGCGCCAGCAGCTTGGGGACGGGACACACTGAAGCTTTCTTT
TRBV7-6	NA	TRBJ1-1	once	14	CASSGYRLGTEAFF	TGTGCCAGCAGTGGGTACAGGCTGGGCACTGAAGCTTTCTTT
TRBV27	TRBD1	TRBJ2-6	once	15	CASSLVSTGSGVLTF	TGTGCCAGCAGTTTAGTTTCGACAGGGTCCGGCGTCCTGACTTTC
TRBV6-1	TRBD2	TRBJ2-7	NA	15	CASSEGLAGSYEQYF	TGTGCCAGCAGTGAGGGACTAGCGGGGTCCTACGAGCAGTACTTC
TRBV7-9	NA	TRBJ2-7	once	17	CASSLALRAEKNYEQYF	TGTGCCAGCAGCTTAGCTCTCAGGGCAGAGAAAAATTACGAGCAGTACTTC
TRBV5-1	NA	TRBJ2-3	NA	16	CASSFSGAAPTDTQYF	TGCGCCAGCAGCTTCTCAGGGGCCGCACCCACAGATACGCAGTATTTT
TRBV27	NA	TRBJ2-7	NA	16	CATRPERQNRPYEQYF	TGTGCCACCAGGCCAGAAAGGCAGAATCGTCCCTACGAGCAGTACTTC
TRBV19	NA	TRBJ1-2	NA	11	CASSLNYGYTF	TGTGCCAGTAGTTTAAACTATGGCTACACCTTC
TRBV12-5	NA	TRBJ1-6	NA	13	CASGGRINSPLHF	TGTGCTAGTGGGGGCCGGATTAATTCACCCCTCCACTTT
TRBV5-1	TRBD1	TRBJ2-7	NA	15	CASSLGRQGPYEQYF	TGCGCCAGCAGCTTAGGACGACAGGGCCCCTACGAGCAGTACTTC
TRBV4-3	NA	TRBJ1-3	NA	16	CASSPGGTAGGNTIYF	TGCGCCAGCAGCCCAGGAGGGACGGCGGGTGGAAACACCATATATTTT
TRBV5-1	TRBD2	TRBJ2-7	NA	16	CASSLSRGLAGYEQYF	TGCGCCAGCAGCTTGTCTCGGGGACTAGCGGGCTACGAGCAGTACTTC
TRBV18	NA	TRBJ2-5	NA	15	CASSPPMGLQETQYF	TGTGCCAGCTCACCACCGATGGGACTGCAAGAGACCCAGTACTTC
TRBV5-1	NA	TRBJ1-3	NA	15	CASSSDGLGGNTIYF	TGCGCCAGCAGCTCGGACGGCCTTGGTGGAAACACCATATATTTT
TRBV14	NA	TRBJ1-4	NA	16	CAISSIYKGINEKLFF	TGTGCCATCTCCTCAATTTATAAGGGGATTAATGAAAAACTGTTTTTT
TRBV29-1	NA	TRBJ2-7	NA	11	CSIRNSYEQYF	TGCAGCATACGCAATTCCTACGAGCAGTACTTC
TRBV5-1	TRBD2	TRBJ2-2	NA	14	CASRLAGNTGELFF	TGCGCCAGCAGACTAGCGGGCAACACCGGGGAGCTGTTTTTT
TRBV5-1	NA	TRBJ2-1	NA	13	CASSLELYNEQFF	TGCGCCAGCAGCTTGGAGCTCTACAATGAGCAGTTCTTC
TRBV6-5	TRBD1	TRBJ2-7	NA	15	CASSWGTGATYEQYF	TGTGCCAGCAGTTGGGGGACAGGGGCTACCTACGAGCAGTACTTC
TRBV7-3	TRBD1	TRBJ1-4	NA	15	CASSSLQGSGEKLFF	TGTGCCAGCAGCTCCTTACAGGGGAGCGGTGAAAAACTGTTTTTT
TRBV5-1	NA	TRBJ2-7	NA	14	CASSLGPTSYEQYF	TGCGCCAGCAGCTTGGGACCCACCTCCTACGAGCAGTACTTC
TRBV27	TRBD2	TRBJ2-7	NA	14	CASSPGTSGREQYF	TGTGCCAGCAGCCCGGGGACTAGCGGGCGCGAGCAGTACTTC
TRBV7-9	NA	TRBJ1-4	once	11	CASSGTEKLFF	TGTGCCAGCAGCGGGACTGAAAAACTGTTTTTT
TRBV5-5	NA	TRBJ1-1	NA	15	CASSLDREWDTEAFF	TGTGCCAGCAGCTTGGACAGGGAATGGGACACTGAAGCTTTCTTT
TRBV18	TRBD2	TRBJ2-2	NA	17	CASSPPILAGAVGELFF	TGTGCCAGCTCACCACCGATCCTAGCGGGAGCGGTCGGGGAGCTGTTTTTT
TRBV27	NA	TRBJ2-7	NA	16	CATRPERQNRPYEQYF	TGTGCCACCAGGCCAGAAAGGCAGAATCGTCCCTACGAGCAGTACTTC
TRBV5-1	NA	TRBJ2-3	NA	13	CASSGFGTDTQYF	TGCGCCAGCAGTGGTTTCGGCACAGATACGCAGTATTTT
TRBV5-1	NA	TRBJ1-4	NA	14	CASSLDPGGEKLFF	TGCGCCAGCAGCTTGGATCCTGGGGGTGAAAAACTGTTTTTT
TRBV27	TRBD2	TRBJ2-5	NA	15	CASSLQGLVKETQYF	TGTGCCAGCAGTTTACAAGGACTAGTAAAAGAGACCCAGTACTTC
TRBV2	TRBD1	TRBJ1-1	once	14	CASSGQGMNTEAFF	TGTGCCAGCAGTGGACAGGGGATGAACACTGAAGCTTTCTTT
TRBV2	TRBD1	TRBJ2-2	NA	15	CASSPRQGSTGELFF	TGTGCCAGCAGTCCGAGACAGGGTAGCACCGGGGAGCTGTTTTTT
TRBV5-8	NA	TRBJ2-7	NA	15	CASSLAPGVVYEQYF	TGTGCCAGCAGCTTGGCCCCGGGAGTGGTGTACGAGCAGTACTTC
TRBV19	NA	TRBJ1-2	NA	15	CASSYEANVNYGYTF	TGTGCCAGTAGTTATGAAGCGAACGTCAACTATGGCTACACCTTC
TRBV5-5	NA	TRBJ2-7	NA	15	CASSLMPGRGNEQYF	TGTGCCAGCAGCTTGATGCCAGGGAGGGGGAACGAGCAGTACTTC
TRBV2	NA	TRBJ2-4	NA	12	CAGGGREDIQYF	TGTGCCGGGGGGGGCAGGGAGGACATTCAGTACTTC
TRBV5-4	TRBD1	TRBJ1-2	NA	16	CASSSSGQGGAYGYTF	TGTGCCAGCAGCTCGAGCGGACAGGGGGGGGCATATGGCTACACCTTC
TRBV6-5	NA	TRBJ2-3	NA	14	CASSYAEPRNTQYF	TGTGCCAGCAGTTACGCGGAGCCCCGGAATACGCAGTATTTT
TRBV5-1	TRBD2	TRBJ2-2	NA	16	CASSLATSGNTGELFF	TGCGCCAGCAGCTTGGCAACTAGCGGGAACACCGGGGAGCTGTTTTTT
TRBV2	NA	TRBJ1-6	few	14	CASRPTGNLQTLHF	TGTGCCAGCAGACCCACCGGGAACCTTCAAACCCTCCACTTT
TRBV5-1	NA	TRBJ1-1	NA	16	CASSLAPGAGGTEAFF	TGCGCCAGCAGCTTGGCCCCGGGAGCCGGAGGCACTGAAGCTTTCTTT
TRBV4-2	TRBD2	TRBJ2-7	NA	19	CASSHLPGSSGSVFVEQYF	TGTGCCAGCAGCCACCTACCTGGGAGTAGCGGGTCGGTTTTCGTCGAGCAGTACTTC